The next 17 T cell receptor beta chains were all read from a single sample in a study of cytomegalovirus exposure and HLA in healthy donors. 60 Vbeta and 13 Jbeta primers were used in PCR. The method was immunoSEQ multiplex PCR; TCRdb's version includes in-frame clones alone and lacks a portion of them. The repertoire holds 150,000 to 200,000 clones, about 80% seen once, with 1.5% to 1.7% in the top ten. Sequenced sample: PBMCs. The receptor set was obtained from a man in his forties or fifties in good health and CMV-seronegative.

V usage is TRBV6-5 and J usage is TRBJ1-5; a weak D match, TRBD1 (5 bases). CDR1 MNHEY and CDR2 SVGAGI come from the germline V gene. V was trimmed by 2 bases and J by 3 bases, leaving 8 bases between them. CDR3 length: 14 amino acids. This CDR3 is CASSYDRYNQPQHF. CDR3 bases: TGTGCCAGCAGTTACGACAGATACAATCAGCCCCAGCATTTT.

This chain connects TRBV6-5 to TRBJ1-1; D may be TRBD1 (5 bases). Between the trimmed V and J ends, which lost 0 bases and 11 bases, there was a span of 16 bases. This CDR3 has 14 amino acids. CDR1 is MNHEY, CDR2 SVGAGI, per germline. The CDR3 DNA sequence: TGTGCCAGCAGTTACTCCCCAGGGAATAAGGCCGCTTTCTTT. Its protein is CASSYSPGNKAAFF.

This chain connects TRBV7-6 to TRBJ2-2, with 10 bases fitting TRBD1. This CDR3 region has 16 residues. Per the germline V gene, CDR1 is SGHVS and CDR2 is FNYEAQ. V was clipped by 5 bases and J by 3 bases; unmatched bases: 6. CDR3 amino acids: CASSLWTGGDTGELFF. CDR3 nucleotide sequence: TGTGCCAGCAGCCTATGGACAGGGGGAGACACCGGGGAGCTGTTTTTT.

The J gene is TRBJ1-6, the V gene TRBV5-1, with 7 nucleotides matching TRBD1. Germline CDR1 reads SGHRS; CDR2 reads YFSETQ. With 7 bases clipped from V and 9 bases from J, the junction kept 13 bases outside the gene matches. The CDR3 extends over 15 amino acids. In DNA form, the CDR3 reads TGCGCCAGCCGAACAGCCGGGACAGTTCCTTCACCCCTCCACTTT. This gives the protein CASRTAGTVPSPLHF. The full variable domain, rest sourced from reference TRBV5-1 and TRBJ1-6, is KAGVTQTPRYLIKTRGQQVTLSCSPISGHRSVSWYQQTPGQGLQFLFEYFSETQRNKGNFPGRFSGRQFSNSRSEMNVSTLELGDSALYLCASRTAGTVPSPLHFGNGTRLTVT.

The rearrangement uses TRBV11-3 and TRBJ2-3; 9 bases agree with TRBD2. Germline lookup yields CDR1 SGHNT and CDR2 YENEEA. V lost 2 bases, J lost 6 bases, and 9 bases stayed unmatched. CDR3 length: 16 amino acids. The CDR3 region has the DNA TGTGCCAGCAGCTTATTTAGCGGGAGTATCGATGATACGCAGTATTTT. Encoded protein: CASSLFSGSIDDTQYF.

This rearrangement joins TRBV19 to TRBJ2-6; TRBD1 aligns across 7 bases. Germline V CDR1 and CDR2: LNHDA, SQIVND (reference sequence). J was trimmed by 1 base and V by 8 bases; bases with no gene match: 11. The CDR3 contains 17 residues. DNA of the CDR3: TGTGCCAGTGATCCGGGACAGCTATATTCTGGGGCCAACGTCCTGACTTTC. It is translated as CASDPGQLYSGANVLTF. The variable domain in full, completed from reference TRBV19 and TRBJ2-6, reads DGGITQSPKYLFRKEGQNVTLSCEQNLNHDAMYWYRQDPGQGLRLIYYSQIVNDFQKGDIAEGYSVSREKKESFPLTVTSAQKNPTAFYLCASDPGQLYSGANVLTFGAGSRLTVL.

This clone showed up just a few times. The genes are TRBV7-2 and TRBJ1-1, with 7 bases that match TRBD1. The V gene end was trimmed by 8 bases and the J gene end by 6 bases; junction bases not matched to a gene: 15. CDR3 length equals 15 residues. The germline CDR1 and CDR2 sequences are SGHTA and FQGNSA. The CDR3 loop is CASCDRQGNSPEAFF. CDR3 bases: TGTGCCAGCTGTGACCGACAGGGAAATTCACCTGAAGCTTTCTTT.

V and J are TRBV7-3 and TRBJ2-7; 9 nucleotides line up with TRBD2. The V gene's germline CDR1 is SGHTA and CDR2 FQGTGA. The CDR3 is 15 residues long. J lost 3 bases, V lost 0 bases, and 3 bases had no gene match. In DNA, the CDR3 is TGTGCCAGCAGCTTAACTAGCGGGGGACTCTACGAGCAGTACTTC. It translates to CASSLTSGGLYEQYF. Complete variable domain (other parts from reference TRBV7-3 and TRBJ2-7): GAGVSQTPSNKVTEKGKYVELRCDPISGHTALYWYRQSLGQGPEFLIYFQGTGAADDSGLPNDRFFAVRPEGSVSTLKIQRTERGDSAVYLCASSLTSGGLYEQYFGPGTRLTVT.

The rearrangement links TRBV14 to TRBJ1-2; D is perhaps TRBD1 (5 bases). The germline V gene encodes CDR1 SGHDN and CDR2 FVKESK. V gave up 0 bases and J gave up 7 bases, with 15 bases separating them. The CDR3 runs to 15 residues. The chain's CDR3 is CASSQDMQGRIGYTF. CDR3 DNA sequence: TGTGCCAGCAGCCAAGATATGCAGGGCCGAATTGGCTACACCTTC.

The chain links TRBV4-3 to TRBJ1-1, with D possibly matching TRBD1 (5 bases). The germline V and J ends were trimmed by 1 base and 11 bases, with 20 bases remaining between them. The germline gives CDR1 LGHNA, CDR2 YSLEER. The CDR3 length is 15 residues. The CDR3 sequence: CASSQGDGMGGRAFF. DNA of the CDR3: TGCGCCAGCAGCCAAGGGGACGGGATGGGGGGTCGGGCTTTCTTT.

This rearrangement joins TRBV7-9 to TRBJ2-7; 10 positions match TRBD1. Trimming took 2 bases from V and 5 from J; bases not matched to a gene: 6. Germline values: CDR1 SEHNR, CDR2 FQNEAQ (reference sequence). CDR3 length: 15 amino acids. As DNA, the CDR3 is TGTGCCAGCAGCTTATTTAAGGGACAGGGGAACGAGCAGTACTTC. Amino acids: CASSLFKGQGNEQYF.

In DNA form, the CDR3 reads TGTGCCAGCAGTCAACCAGGGAATCAGCCCCAGCATTTT. This gives the protein CASSQPGNQPQHF. The chain employs TRBV6-1 and TRBJ1-5, with D perhaps TRBD1 (5 bases). The CDR3 totals 13 residues. Germline V gene sequence: CDR1 MNHNS, CDR2 SASEGT. The germline V and J ends were trimmed by 5 bases and 4 bases, with 9 bases remaining between them.

Remarks on this clone: The same CDR3 is also encoded by other DNA sequences in this sample. This chain uses TRBV7-9 with TRBJ1-5; tentative D call: TRBD1 (6 bases). This CDR3 comprises 15 residues. Germline lookup yields CDR1 SEHNR and CDR2 FQNEAQ (reference sequence). Trimming took 1 base from V and 4 from J, leaving 11 bases between them. CDR3 nucleotides: TGTGCCAGCAGCTTAGAAGGCAGGGGTAATCAGCCCCAGCATTTT. As protein: CASSLEGRGNQPQHF. Variable domain in full (rest from reference TRBV7-9 and TRBJ1-5): DTGVSQNPRHKITKRGQNVTFRCDPISEHNRLYWYRQTLGQGPEFLTYFQNEAQLEKSRLLSDRFSAERPKGSFSTLEIQRTEQGDSAMYLCASSLEGRGNQPQHFGDGTRLSIL.

The gene calls are TRBV29-1 and TRBJ2-1; 9 nucleotides line up with TRBD1. The CDR3 loop spans 14 amino acids. Germline CDR1 SQVTM, CDR2 ANQGSEA. Losses at the gene ends were 4 bases for V and 5 bases for J; bases not matched to a gene: 6. The CDR3 DNA is TGCAGCGTTGGGTTAGGACAGGGGAACAATGAGCAGTTCTTC. Its translation: CSVGLGQGNNEQFF.

This sequence joins TRBV7-2 and TRBJ2-5; 11 nucleotides agree with TRBD2. Losses at the gene ends were 5 bases for V and 4 bases for J; bases not matched to a gene: 12. This CDR3 has 17 amino acids. The germline V gene encodes CDR1 SGHTA and CDR2 FQGNSA. The CDR3 reads CASSLTRLAGMGETQYF. CDR3 in DNA: TGTGCCAGCAGCCTAACTCGACTAGCGGGAATGGGAGAGACCCAGTACTTC.

The gene calls are TRBV5-6 and TRBJ2-5; 10 nucleotides match TRBD2. Unmatched junction bases numbered 6, after V lost 5 bases and J lost 5 bases. In germline, CDR1 is SGHDT, CDR2 YYEEEE. The CDR3 has 14 amino acids. In nucleotides, the CDR3 is TGTGCCAGCAGTCAGCGGGGGGGCGGGGAGACCCAGTACTTC. Protein: CASSQRGGGETQYF.

This sequence joins TRBV7-2 and TRBJ1-2; TRBD1 might be the D (5 bases). The CDR3 is 15 amino acids. Trimming pared 0 bases from V and 8 bases from J, leaving 16 bases between. The germline V gene has CDR1 SGHTA and CDR2 FQGNSA. CDR3 loop: CASSLAGTNEAGYTF. CDR3 coding DNA: TGTGCCAGCAGCTTAGCAGGGACTAACGAGGCAGGCTACACCTTC. The full variable domain, in which reference TRBV7-2 and TRBJ1-2 provide the parts outside the CDR3, is GAGVSQSPSNKVTEKGKDVELRCDPISGHTALYWYRQSLGQGLEFLIYFQGNSAPDKSGLPSDRFSAERTGGSVSTLTIQRTQQEDSAVYLCASSLAGTNEAGYTFGSGTRLTVV.